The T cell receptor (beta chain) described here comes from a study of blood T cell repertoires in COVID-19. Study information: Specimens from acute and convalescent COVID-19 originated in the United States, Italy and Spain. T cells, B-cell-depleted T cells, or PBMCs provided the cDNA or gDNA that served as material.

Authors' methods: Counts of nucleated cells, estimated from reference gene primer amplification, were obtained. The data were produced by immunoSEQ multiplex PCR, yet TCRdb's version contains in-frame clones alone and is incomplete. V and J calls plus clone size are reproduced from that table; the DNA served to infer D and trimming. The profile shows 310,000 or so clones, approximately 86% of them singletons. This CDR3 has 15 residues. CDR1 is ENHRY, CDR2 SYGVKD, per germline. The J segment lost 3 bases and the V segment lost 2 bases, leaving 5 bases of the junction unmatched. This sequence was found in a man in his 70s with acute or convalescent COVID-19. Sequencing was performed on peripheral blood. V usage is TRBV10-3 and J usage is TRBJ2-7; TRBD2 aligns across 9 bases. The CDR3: CAISEASGTYYEQYF. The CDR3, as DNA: TGTGCCATCAGTGAGGCTAGCGGGACGTACTACGAGCAGTACTTC.